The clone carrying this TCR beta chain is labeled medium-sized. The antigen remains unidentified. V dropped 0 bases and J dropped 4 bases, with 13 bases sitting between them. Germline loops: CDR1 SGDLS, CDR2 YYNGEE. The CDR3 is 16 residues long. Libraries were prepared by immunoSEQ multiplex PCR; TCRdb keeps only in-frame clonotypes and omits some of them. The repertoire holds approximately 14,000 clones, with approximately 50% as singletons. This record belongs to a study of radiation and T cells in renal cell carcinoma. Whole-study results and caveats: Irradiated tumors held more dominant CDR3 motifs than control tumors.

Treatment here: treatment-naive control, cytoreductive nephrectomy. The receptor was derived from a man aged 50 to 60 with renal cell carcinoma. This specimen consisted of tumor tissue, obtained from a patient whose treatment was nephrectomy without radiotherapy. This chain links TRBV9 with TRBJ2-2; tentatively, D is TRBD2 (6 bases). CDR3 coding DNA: TGTGCCAGCAGCGTAGAGTTTGCGGAGGGCACCGGGGAGCTGTTTTTT. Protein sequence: CASSVEFAEGTGELFF.